The text below deals with one T cell receptor (beta chain). The CDR3 is 15 amino acids. Germline V gives CDR1 SGHTA, CDR2 FQGNSA. The repertoire was sequenced with immunoSEQ multiplex PCR; TCRdb's copy has only in-frame clones and lacks some. Among just under 10,000 clones, around 72% were seen once, and the ten largest hold approximately 22%. This specimen comes from a study of CD4+ T cells in melanoma. Input material: tumor tissue. The clonotype comes from a human donor with melanoma. The chain couples TRBV7-2 to TRBJ1-5, with a tentative D call TRBD2 (5 bases). The last part of the DNA fits TRBJ2-3 better; the J call may be wrong. CDR3 protein: CASSFRGLGNQPQYF. The CDR3 DNA sequence: TGTGCCAGCAGCTTCCGGGGTTTGGGCAATCAGCCCCAGTATTTT.